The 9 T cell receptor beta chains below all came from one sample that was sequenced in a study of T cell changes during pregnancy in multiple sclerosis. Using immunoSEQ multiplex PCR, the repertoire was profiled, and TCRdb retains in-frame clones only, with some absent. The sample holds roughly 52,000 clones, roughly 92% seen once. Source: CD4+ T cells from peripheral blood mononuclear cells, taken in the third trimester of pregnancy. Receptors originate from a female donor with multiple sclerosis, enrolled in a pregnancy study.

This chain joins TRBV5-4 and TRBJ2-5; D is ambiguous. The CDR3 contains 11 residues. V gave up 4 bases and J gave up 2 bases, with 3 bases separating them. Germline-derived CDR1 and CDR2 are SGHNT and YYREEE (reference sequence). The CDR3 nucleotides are TGTGCCAGCAGCGAGCAAGAGACCCAGTACTTC. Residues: CASSEQETQYF.

CDR3 coding DNA: TGTGCCAGCAGCTCAGGGGGCTCTAGTGAAAAACTGTTTTTT. It yields the protein CASSSGGSSEKLFF. The genes are TRBV5-5 and TRBJ1-4; 8 nucleotides agree with TRBD1. V dropped 3 bases and J dropped 7; count of bases not matched to a gene: 5. This CDR3 is built from 14 residues. The germline CDR1 and CDR2 sequences are SGHKS and YYEKEE (reference sequence).

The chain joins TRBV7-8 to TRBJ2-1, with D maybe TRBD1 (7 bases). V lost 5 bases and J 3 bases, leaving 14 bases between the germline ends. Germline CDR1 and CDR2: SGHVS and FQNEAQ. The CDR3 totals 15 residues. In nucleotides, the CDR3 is TGTGCCAGCAGCGGGAACAGGGGAGGCTACAATGAGCAGTTCTTC. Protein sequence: CASSGNRGGYNEQFF.

This CDR3 reads CASSIRQGGNEQFF. The CDR3 DNA sequence: TGTGCCAGTAGTATCCGTCAGGGTGGGAATGAGCAGTTCTTC. The rearrangement joins TRBV19 to TRBJ2-1, with a possible D match to TRBD1 (5 bases). Germline V CDR1 and CDR2: LNHDA, SQIVND (reference sequence). The CDR3 loop spans 14 amino acids. V was shortened by 3 bases and J by 7 bases, with 13 bases between the two germline ends.

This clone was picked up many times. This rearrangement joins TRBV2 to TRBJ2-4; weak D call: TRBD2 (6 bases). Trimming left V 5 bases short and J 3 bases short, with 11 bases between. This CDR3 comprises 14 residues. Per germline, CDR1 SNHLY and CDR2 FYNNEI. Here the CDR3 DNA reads TGTGCCAGCAGTCCGAGCGGGTTCAAAAACATTCAGTACTTC. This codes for CASSPSGFKNIQYF.

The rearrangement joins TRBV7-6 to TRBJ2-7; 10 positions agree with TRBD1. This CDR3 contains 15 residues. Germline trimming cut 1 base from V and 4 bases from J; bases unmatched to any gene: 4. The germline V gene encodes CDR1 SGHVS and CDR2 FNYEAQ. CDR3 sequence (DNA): TGTGCCAGCAGCTTAGTCGGGACAGGGGTTTACGAGCAGTACTTC. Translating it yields CASSLVGTGVYEQYF.

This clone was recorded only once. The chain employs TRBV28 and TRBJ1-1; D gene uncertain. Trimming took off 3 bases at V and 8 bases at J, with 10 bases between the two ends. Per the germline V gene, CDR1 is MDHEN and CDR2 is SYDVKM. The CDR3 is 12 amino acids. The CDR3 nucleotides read TGTGCCAGCAGTTTCGGGGTCGGCGAAGCTTTCTTT. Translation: CASSFGVGEAFF.

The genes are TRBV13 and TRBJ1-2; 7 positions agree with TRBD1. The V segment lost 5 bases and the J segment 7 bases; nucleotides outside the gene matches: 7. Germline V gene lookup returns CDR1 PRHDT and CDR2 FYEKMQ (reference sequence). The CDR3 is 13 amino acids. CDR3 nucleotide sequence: TGTGCCAGCAGCCAAAGACAGGGAGCTGGCTACACCTTC. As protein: CASSQRQGAGYTF.

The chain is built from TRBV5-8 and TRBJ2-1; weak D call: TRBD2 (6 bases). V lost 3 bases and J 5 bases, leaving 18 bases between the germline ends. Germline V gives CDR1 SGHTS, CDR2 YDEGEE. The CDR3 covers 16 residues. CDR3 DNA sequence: TGTGCCAGCAGCTCGCCCCTAGCGCAGAGGGACAATGAGCAGTTCTTC. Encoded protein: CASSSPLAQRDNEQFF.